These 8 T cell receptor beta chains originate from one sample sequenced in a study of blood T cells in healthy people across ages. Combining a sample-barcoded 5' primer with a J-beta primer mix, a second PCR ran for 7 to 11 cycles. Each CDR3 protein is one row after TCRdb ran MiXCR on the 5' RACE reads. There are more than 650,000 distinct CDR3 sequences in the sample; 22% occur only once, and around 22% lies in the top ten. Specimen: blood. The receptor source for this set is a man in his 70s in good health.

The chain employs TRBV20-1 and TRBJ2-1; TRBD2 matches at 13 bases. The ends lost 6 bases at V and 4 bases at J; junction bases unmatched: 6. The germline V gene has CDR1 DFQATT and CDR2 SNEGSKA (reference sequence). This CDR3 is built from 15 residues. Here the CDR3 DNA reads TGCAGTGCGAGACTAGCGGGGGGAGGATACAATGAGCAGTTCTTC. It yields the protein CSARLAGGGYNEQFF.

This sequence joins TRBV3-1 and TRBJ2-1, with D tentatively TRBD2 (6 bases). The germline gives CDR1 LGHDT, CDR2 YNNKEL (reference sequence). The V and J ends lost 4 bases and 5 bases respectively, with 18 bases between them. This CDR3 has 16 residues. In DNA, the CDR3 is TGTGCCAGCAGCCCCTCGGGAGCGGAGCATAACAATGAGCAGTTCTTC. This gives the protein CASSPSGAEHNNEQFF.

This chain links TRBV12-3 or TRBV12-4 with TRBJ2-1; possible D gene TRBD1, 6 bases. The J call is uncertain, as TRBJ1-2 better fits the DNA end. CDR3 length: 12 residues. DNA for the CDR3: TGTGCCAGCAGTTTCCTGGGGGGCGGCTACACCTTC. Its translation: CASSFLGGGYTF.

This clonotype was counted only a few times. The chain carries TRBV15 and TRBJ2-2; a weak D match, TRBD1 (5 bases). Trimming removed 8 bases at V and 7 bases at J, with 20 bases between. This CDR3 has 15 amino acids. The V gene's germline CDR1 is LNHNV and CDR2 YYDKDF (reference sequence). CDR3 sequence reads: CATAQRQGSGGELFF. The CDR3 nucleotides are TGTGCCACCGCTCAAAGGCAGGGATCGGGCGGGGAGCTGTTTTTT.

The sample holds a few counts of this clonotype. V usage is TRBV29-1 and J usage is TRBJ2-7; unclear D gene. Germline CDR1 is SQVTM and CDR2 is ANQGSEA. The ends were cut back, 4 bases at V and 4 bases at J, with 8 bases in the middle. The CDR3 totals 11 residues. CDR3 coding DNA: TGCAGCGTTGCCGACTGGTACGAGCAGTACTTC. This gives the protein CSVADWYEQYF.

In its sample, this clonotype was seen a few times. This chain joins TRBV12-3 or TRBV12-4 and TRBJ1-2; D might be TRBD1 (5 bases). The ends were cut back, 8 bases at V and 5 bases at J, with 18 bases in the middle. The CDR3 extends over 14 amino acids. The CDR3 here is CASGDPGLIYGYTF. The DNA of the CDR3 is TGTGCCAGCGGGGACCCGGGACTCATTTATGGCTACACCTTC.

This clonotype has only a few counts. The rearrangement uses TRBV7-6 and TRBJ2-7; D is perhaps TRBD1 or TRBD2 (5 bases each). With 2 bases removed from V and 3 bases from J, the gap between germline ends came to 11 bases. CDR1 SGHVS and CDR2 FNYEAQ come from the germline V gene. The CDR3 is 14 amino acids. CDR3 protein: CASSLRDDLYEQYF. CDR3 DNA: TGTGCCAGCAGCTTAAGGGACGACCTCTACGAGCAGTACTTC. Full variable domain (remainder filled in from reference TRBV7-6 and TRBJ2-7): GAGVSQSPRYKVTKRGQDVALRCDPISGHVSLYWYRQALGQGPEFLTYFNYEAQQDKSGLPNDRFSAERPEGSISTLTIQRTEQRDSAMYRCASSLRDDLYEQYFGPGTRLTVT.

The gene calls are TRBV6-1 and TRBJ2-1; D may correspond to TRBD1 or TRBD2 (5 bases each). The J call is in doubt because the DNA end fits TRBJ2-5 better. The V gene's germline CDR1 is MNHNS and CDR2 SASEGT. This CDR3 region has 14 residues. The CDR3 DNA follows: TGTGCCAGCAGTGAACGGGGCAGGGACGAGACCCAGTACTTC. Translating gives CASSERGRDETQYF.